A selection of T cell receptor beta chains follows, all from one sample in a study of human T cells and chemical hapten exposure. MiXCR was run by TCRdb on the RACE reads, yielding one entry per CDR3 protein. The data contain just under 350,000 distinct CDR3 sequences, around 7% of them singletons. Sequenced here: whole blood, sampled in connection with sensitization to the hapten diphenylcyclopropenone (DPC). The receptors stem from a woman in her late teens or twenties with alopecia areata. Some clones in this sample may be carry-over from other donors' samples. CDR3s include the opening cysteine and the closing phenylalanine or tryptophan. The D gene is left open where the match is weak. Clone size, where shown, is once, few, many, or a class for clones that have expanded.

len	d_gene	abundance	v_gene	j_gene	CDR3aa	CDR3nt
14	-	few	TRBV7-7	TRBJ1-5	CASTWGGPGGPQHF	TGTGCTAGCACCTGGGGGGGTCCCGGGGGGCCCCAGCATTTT
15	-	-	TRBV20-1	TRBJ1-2	CSARDIEDYNYGYTF	TGCAGTGCTAGAGACATTGAGGATTATAACTATGGCTACACCTTC
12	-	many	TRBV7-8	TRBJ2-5	CASSFPGETQYF	TGTGCCAGCAGCTTCCCCGGAGAGACCCAGTACTTC
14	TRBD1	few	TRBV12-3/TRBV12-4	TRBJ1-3	CASRDRDREDTIYF	TGTGCCAGCAGGGACCGGGACAGGGAGGACACCATATATTTT
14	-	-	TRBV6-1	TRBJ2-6	CASSEGPGANVLTF	TGTGCCAGCAGTGAAGGCCCTGGGGCCAACGTCCTGACTTTC
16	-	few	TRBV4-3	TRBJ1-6	CASSQDYQDFNSPLHF	TGCGCCAGCAGCCAAGATTATCAGGACTTTAATTCACCCCTCCACTTT
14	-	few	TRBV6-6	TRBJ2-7	CASSSAGSSYEQYF	TGTGCCAGCAGCTCTGCAGGCAGCTCCTACGAGCAGTACTTC
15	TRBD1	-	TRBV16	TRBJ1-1	CASSQSTGWNTEAFF	TGTGCCAGCAGCCAATCGACAGGGTGGAACACTGAAGCTTTCTTT
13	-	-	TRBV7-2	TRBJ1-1	CASSFGPTTEAFF	TGTGCCAGCAGCTTTGGCCCTACCACTGAAGCTTTCTTT
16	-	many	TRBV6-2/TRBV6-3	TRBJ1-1	CASSYSEGRAGAEAFF	TGTGCCAGCAGTTACTCGGAAGGACGCGCCGGGGCTGAAGCTTTCTTT
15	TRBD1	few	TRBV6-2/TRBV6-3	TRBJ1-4	CASTSGGTGDEKLFF	TGTGCCAGCACTTCCGGTGGGACAGGGGATGAAAAACTGTTTTTT
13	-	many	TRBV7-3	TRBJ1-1	CASSFLDNTEAFF	TGTGCCAGCAGCTTCTTGGACAACACTGAAGCTTTCTTT
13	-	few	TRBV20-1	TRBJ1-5	CSASVGSNQPQHF	TGCAGTGCTAGTGTGGGGAGCAATCAGCCCCAGCATTTT
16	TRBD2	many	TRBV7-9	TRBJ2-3	CASSSSSGGATDTQYF	TGTGCCAGCAGCTCCTCTAGCGGGGGAGCCACAGATACGCAGTATTTT
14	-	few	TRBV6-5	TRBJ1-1	CASSQFRVNTEAFF	TGTGCCAGCAGCCAGTTCAGAGTTAACACTGAAGCTTTCTTT
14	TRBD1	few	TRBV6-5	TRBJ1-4	CASSSQGAGEKLFF	TGTGCCAGCAGTTCACAGGGGGCCGGTGAAAAACTGTTTTTT
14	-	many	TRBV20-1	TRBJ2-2	CSARPQGADGELFF	TGCAGTGCTAGGCCCCAGGGAGCGGACGGGGAGCTGTTTTTT
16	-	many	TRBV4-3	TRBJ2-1	CASSQEEGGGSNEQFF	TGCGCCAGCAGCCAAGAGGAGGGGGGCGGATCTAATGAGCAGTTCTTC
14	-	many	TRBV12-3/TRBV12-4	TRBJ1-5	CASSSGQPNQPQHF	TGTGCCAGCAGTTCAGGACAGCCAAATCAGCCCCAGCATTTT
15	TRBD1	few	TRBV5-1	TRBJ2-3	CASSEGTGITDTQYF	TGCGCCAGCAGCGAAGGGACAGGAATCACAGATACGCAGTATTTT
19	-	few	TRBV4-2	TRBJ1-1	CASSQEWGSRLTWNTEAFF	TGTGCCAGCAGCCAAGAGTGGGGCAGTAGGTTAACATGGAACACTGAAGCTTTCTTT
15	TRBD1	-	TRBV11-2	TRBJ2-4	CASSLRGQGRNIQYF	TGTGCCAGCAGCTTAAGGGGGCAGGGCCGGAACATTCAGTACTTC
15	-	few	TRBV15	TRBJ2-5	CATSRDLLGGETQYF	TGTGCCACCAGCAGAGATTTGCTGGGGGGAGAGACCCAGTACTTC
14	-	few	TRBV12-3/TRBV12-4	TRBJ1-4	CASSSSGENEKLFF	TGTGCCAGCAGTTCGTCAGGGGAAAATGAAAAACTGTTTTTT
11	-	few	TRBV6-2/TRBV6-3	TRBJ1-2	CASSWNYGYTF	TGTGCCAGCAGCTGGAATTATGGCTACACCTTC
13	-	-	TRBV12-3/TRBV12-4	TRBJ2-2	CASSHRVPGELFF	TGTGCCAGCAGCCACAGGGTCCCCGGGGAGCTGTTTTTT
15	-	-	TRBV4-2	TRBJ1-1	CASSHKAGQNTEAFF	TGTGCCAGCAGCCACAAGGCAGGGCAAAACACTGAAGCTTTCTTT
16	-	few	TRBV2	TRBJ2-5	CASSPTPTQGEETQYF	TGTGCCAGCAGTCCTACGCCCACACAAGGGGAGGAGACCCAGTACTTC
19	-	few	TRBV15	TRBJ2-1	CATSRDLAGITINYNEQFF	TGTGCCACCAGCAGAGATCTCGCGGGGATAACCATAAACTACAATGAGCAGTTCTTC
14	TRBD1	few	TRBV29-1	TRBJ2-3	CSAGQGWTTDTQYF	TGCAGCGCTGGACAGGGATGGACCACAGATACGCAGTATTTT
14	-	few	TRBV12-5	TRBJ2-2	CASGLWGDTGELFF	TGTGCTAGTGGTTTATGGGGGGACACCGGGGAGCTGTTTTTT
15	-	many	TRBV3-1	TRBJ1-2	CASSQGHPRNSGYTF	TGTGCCAGCAGCCAAGGACACCCTCGGAACTCTGGCTACACCTTC
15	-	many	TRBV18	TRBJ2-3	CASSPPGGPGDTQYF	TGTGCCAGCTCACCACCGGGGGGGCCTGGAGATACGCAGTATTTT
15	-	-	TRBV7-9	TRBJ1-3	CASSRQSSSGNTIYF	TGTGCCAGCAGTAGACAGTCGAGCTCTGGAAACACCATATATTTT
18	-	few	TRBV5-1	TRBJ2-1	CASSLEGHGDTAHNEQFF	TGCGCCAGCAGCTTGGAGGGACACGGGGACACGGCCCACAATGAGCAGTTCTTC
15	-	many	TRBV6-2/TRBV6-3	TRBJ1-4	CASRQAGRTNEKLFF	TGTGCCAGCAGGCAGGCGGGAAGAACTAATGAAAAACTGTTTTTT
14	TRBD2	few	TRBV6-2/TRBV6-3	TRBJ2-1	CASSYYYLAGEQFF	TGTGCCAGCAGTTACTATTACCTAGCGGGGGAGCAGTTCTTC
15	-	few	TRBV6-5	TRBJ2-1	CASSYPGVGGNEQFF	TGTGCCAGCAGTTATCCAGGGGTAGGCGGGAATGAGCAGTTCTTC
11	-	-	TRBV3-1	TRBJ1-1	CASSRDGQAFF	TGTGCCAGCAGCCGGGACGGGCAAGCTTTCTTT
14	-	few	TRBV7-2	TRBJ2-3	CASSLVGLLDTQYF	TGTGCCAGCAGCTTAGTAGGACTATTAGATACGCAGTATTTT
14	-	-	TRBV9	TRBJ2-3	CASSVVGGTDTQYF	TGTGCCAGCAGCGTTGTTGGCGGCACAGATACGCAGTATTTT
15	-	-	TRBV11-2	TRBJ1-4	CASSLGGSYNEKLFF	TGTGCCAGCAGCTTAGGTGGCAGCTATAATGAAAAACTGTTTTTT
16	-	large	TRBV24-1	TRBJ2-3	CATPVEGTTSTDTQYF	TGTGCCACCCCTGTGGAGGGGACAACTAGCACAGATACGCAGTATTTT
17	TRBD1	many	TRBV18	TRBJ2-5	CASSSRGRTGEEWTQYF	TGTGCCAGCTCATCTAGAGGACGGACAGGGGAAGAGTGGACCCAGTACTTC
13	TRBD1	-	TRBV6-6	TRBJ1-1	CASRRTGGAEAFF	TGTGCCAGCAGACGGACAGGGGGCGCCGAAGCTTTCTTT
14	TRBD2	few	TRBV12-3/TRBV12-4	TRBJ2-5	CASRPSGGVETQYF	TGTGCCAGCAGACCTAGCGGGGGGGTAGAGACCCAGTACTTC
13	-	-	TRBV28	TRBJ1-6	CASSSRLNSPLHF	TGTGCCAGCAGTTCCCGCCTAAATTCACCCCTCCACTTT